A single sample is the source of the 3 T cell receptor beta chains below, sequenced in a study of sequential checkpoint blockade in melanoma. Treatment reported: randomized to nivolumab then ipilimumab (arm A) or the reverse (arm B). Profiling relied on immunoSEQ multiplex PCR, and the TCRdb table lists in-frame clones only, not all of them. The data hold about 35,000 clones, with about 83% observed a single time. This specimen was CD8+ T cells sorted from blood (inferred from file names), taken from a patient given nivolumab and ipilimumab in sequence. The receptors derive from a human donor with melanoma.

The rearrangement links TRBV11-2 to TRBJ1-4; TRBD1 matches 9 bases. This CDR3 region has 14 residues. V was pared by 4 bases and J by 7 bases, with 4 bases of the junction left unmatched. The germline CDR1 and CDR2 sequences are SGHAT and FQNNGV. CDR3 sequence (DNA): TGTGCCAGCAGCTCCGGGACAGGGACTGAAAAACTGTTTTTT. It translates to CASSSGTGTEKLFF.

The count of this clone is one. The V gene is TRBV27, the J gene TRBJ2-1; D is undetermined. Per the germline V gene, CDR1 is MNHEY and CDR2 is SMNVEV (reference sequence). With 5 bases removed from V and 9 bases from J, the gap between germline ends came to 14 bases. There are 13 residues in the CDR3. In nucleotides, the CDR3 is TGTGCCAGCAGTCCCACGCTAATTCTTGAGCAGTTCTTC. Translation gives CASSPTLILEQFF.

V and J are TRBV4-1 and TRBJ2-6; D is possibly TRBD1 (5 bases). V was shortened by 1 base and J by 0 bases, with 13 bases between the two germline ends. The CDR3 extends over 18 amino acids. Germline loops: CDR1 MGHRA, CDR2 YSYEKL. In DNA form, the CDR3 reads TGCGCCAGCAGCCAAGTTCAGGGAAGGGACTCTGGGGCCAACGTCCTGACTTTC. It is translated as CASSQVQGRDSGANVLTF.